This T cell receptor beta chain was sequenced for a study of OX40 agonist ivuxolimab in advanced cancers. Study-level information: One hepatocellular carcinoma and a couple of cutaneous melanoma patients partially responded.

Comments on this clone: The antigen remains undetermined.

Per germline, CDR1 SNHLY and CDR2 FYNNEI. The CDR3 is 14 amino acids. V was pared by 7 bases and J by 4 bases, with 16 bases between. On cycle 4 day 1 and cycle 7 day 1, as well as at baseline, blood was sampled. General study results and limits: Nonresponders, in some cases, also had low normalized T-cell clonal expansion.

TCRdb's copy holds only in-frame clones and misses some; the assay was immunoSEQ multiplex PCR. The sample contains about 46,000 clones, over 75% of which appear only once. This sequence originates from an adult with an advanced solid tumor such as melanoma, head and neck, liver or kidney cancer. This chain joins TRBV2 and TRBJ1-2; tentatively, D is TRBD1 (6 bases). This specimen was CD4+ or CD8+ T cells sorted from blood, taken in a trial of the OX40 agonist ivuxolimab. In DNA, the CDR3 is TGTGCCAGCACGGGGGGCGTTCCCCTCTATGGCTACACCTTC. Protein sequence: CASTGGVPLYGYTF.